The 23 T cell receptor beta chains presented below share a single source sample, sequenced in a study of identical twins. From the 5' RACE reads, TCRdb called clonotypes with MiXCR, one entry per CDR3 protein. The sample holds around 490,000 distinct CDR3 sequences; 20% to 25% are singletons and the top ten take approximately 0.52%. These data were likewise used in another study, on yellow fever vaccine responses in identical twins.

Sequencing used CD4+ T cells sorted from blood. The source of these receptors is a woman aged 18-29 years in good health.

The chain is built from TRBV3-1 and TRBJ2-3; TRBD2 aligns across 16 bases. CDR3 size: 16 residues. Germline V gene lookup returns CDR1 LGHDT and CDR2 YNNKEL (reference sequence). The junction had 2 bases not matched to a gene; V was cut back by 3 bases and J by 5 bases. This CDR3 reads CASSQGLAGGQDTQYF. As DNA, the CDR3 is TGTGCCAGCAGCCAGGGACTAGCGGGGGGGCAAGATACGCAGTATTTT.

The chain is built from TRBV5-1 and TRBJ1-6, with D unresolved. Trimming left V 0 bases short and J 9 bases short, with 13 bases between. CDR1 SGHRS and CDR2 YFSETQ come from the germline V gene. CDR3 length: 15 residues. The CDR3, as DNA: TGCGCCAGCAGCTTGGGGGCAGTCCCGGCTTCACCCCTCCACTTT. This codes for CASSLGAVPASPLHF.

This clonotype was seen more than once but under ten times. The chain has TRBV5-1 and TRBJ2-5, with 7 bases aligning to TRBD2. Losses at the gene ends were 4 bases for V and 1 base for J; bases not matched to a gene: 1. Germline assignment: CDR1 SGHRS and CDR2 YFSETQ. This CDR3 is built from 13 residues. The CDR3 region is CASSRTSQETQYF. The CDR3 DNA reads as TGCGCCAGCAGCAGGACTAGCCAAGAGACCCAGTACTTC. The full variable domain, rest sourced from reference TRBV5-1 and TRBJ2-5, is KAGVTQTPRYLIKTRGQQVTLSCSPISGHRSVSWYQQTPGQGLQFLFEYFSETQRNKGNFPGRFSGRQFSNSRSEMNVSTLELGDSALYLCASSRTSQETQYFGPGTRLLVL.

This clonotype turned up a few times. The V and J genes are TRBV7-9 and TRBJ2-3, with 8 bases lining up with TRBD1. The CDR3 is 15 residues long. Per germline, CDR1 SEHNR and CDR2 FQNEAQ (reference sequence). J gave up 2 bases and V 6 bases, and 7 bases lay outside the gene matches. CDR3 coding DNA: TGTGCCAGCAGAACGGACAGGGTGCCCACAGATACGCAGTATTTT. Amino acid sequence: CASRTDRVPTDTQYF.

This sequence joins TRBV12-3 or TRBV12-4 and TRBJ2-2; D uncertain. The length of the CDR3 is 14 residues. Trimming removed 2 bases at V and 3 bases at J, with 7 bases between. The CDR3 loop is CASSLQHHTGELFF. The CDR3 DNA is TGTGCCAGCAGTTTACAGCACCACACCGGGGAGCTGTTTTTT.

In this sample, this clonotype turned up a few times. The rearrangement joins TRBV7-2 to TRBJ2-2, with D possibly matching TRBD1 (8 bases). The CDR3 runs 16 residues. The V end lost 4 bases, the J end lost 2 bases, and 14 bases lay between the germline ends. In germline, CDR1 is SGHTA, CDR2 FQGNSA. CDR3 in DNA: TGTGCCAGCAGCTGGGGAGGGACAGGAAACACCGGGGAGCTGTTTTTT. It yields the protein CASSWGGTGNTGELFF.

In its sample, this clonotype was seen a few times. The CDR3 bases are TGTGCCAGCAGTCCCTCGACAGGGTTTTATGGCTACACCTTC. Translation: CASSPSTGFYGYTF. This sequence joins TRBV12-3 or TRBV12-4 and TRBJ1-2, with TRBD1 matching 7 bases. V shed 5 bases and J 5 bases; nucleotides not matched to a gene: 8. The CDR3 length is 14 residues.

This sequence joins TRBV2 and TRBJ2-7, with a tentative D call TRBD1 (6 bases). The CDR3 runs 14 residues. V dropped 3 bases and J dropped 4 bases, with 13 bases sitting between them. Germline V gene data show CDR1 as SNHLY and CDR2 as FYNNEI. CDR3 sequence reads: CASSEHRVSYEQYF. The CDR3 DNA is TGTGCCAGCAGTGAGCACAGGGTTTCGTACGAGCAGTACTTC.

This clonotype has more than one count but fewer than ten. This sequence joins TRBV12-3 or TRBV12-4 and TRBJ2-1; perhaps D is TRBD1 or TRBD2 (5 bases each). The CDR3 has 15 amino acids. The V gene lost 4 bases and the J gene lost 9 bases, with 19 bases spanning the gap. This chain's CDR3 is CASSYRDGQGSEQFF. The CDR3 bases are TGTGCCAGCAGTTACCGGGACGGTCAGGGTTCTGAGCAGTTCTTC.

This clonotype was picked up a small number of times. The V gene is TRBV7-6, the J gene TRBJ2-4; a weak D match, TRBD1 (6 bases). Trimming took 1 base from V and 6 from J, leaving 13 bases between them. Per germline, CDR1 SGHVS and CDR2 FNYEAQ. The CDR3 loop spans 15 amino acids. CDR3 sequence reads: CASSLDPDSTNIQYF. CDR3 sequence (DNA): TGTGCCAGCAGCTTAGATCCGGACAGCACAAACATTCAGTACTTC.

The chain joins TRBV4-1 to TRBJ2-5, with 7 bases matching TRBD2. The length of the CDR3 is 16 residues. CDR1 and CDR2 (germline): MGHRA, YSYEKL. V shed 0 bases and J 1 base; nucleotides not matched to a gene: 5. In DNA form, the CDR3 reads TGCGCCAGCAGCCAAGATTTCCGCGGGGGCCAAGAGACCCAGTACTTC. Encoded protein: CASSQDFRGGQETQYF.

The chain recombines TRBV15 with TRBJ2-7; D perhaps matches TRBD1 (7 bases). The CDR3 runs to 15 residues. Germline V gives CDR1 LNHNV, CDR2 YYDKDF (reference sequence). The V and J ends lost 5 bases and 3 bases respectively, with 17 bases between them. The DNA for the CDR3 is TGTGCCACCAGCGCCCAGGGGGGAGCAGGCTACGAGCAGTACTTC. Residues: CATSAQGGAGYEQYF.

There are a few counts of this clonotype. The chain recombines TRBV14 with TRBJ1-1; D not resolved. With 0 bases removed from V and 1 base from J, the gap between germline ends came to 15 bases. This CDR3 has 17 residues. The germline V gene encodes CDR1 SGHDN and CDR2 FVKESK. This chain's CDR3 is CASSQEKIKKSNTEAFF. The CDR3 coding sequence is TGTGCCAGCAGCCAAGAAAAGATCAAGAAGTCGAACACTGAAGCTTTCTTT. The full variable domain, rest sourced from reference TRBV14 and TRBJ1-1, is EAGVTQFPSHSVIEKGQTVTLRCDPISGHDNLYWYRRVMGKEIKFLLHFVKESKQDESGMPNNRFLAERTGGTYSTLKVQPAELEDSGVYFCASSQEKIKKSNTEAFFGQGTRLTVV.

V gene TRBV3-1 combines with J gene TRBJ2-6; D is unclear. The CDR3 is made up of 17 amino acids. V gave up 0 bases and J gave up 0 bases, with 9 bases separating them. CDR1 is LGHDT and CDR2 is YNNKEL in the germline V gene (reference sequence). Here the CDR3 reads CASSQDLLGSGANVLTF. In DNA, the CDR3 is TGTGCCAGCAGCCAAGACCTGCTGGGCTCTGGGGCCAACGTCCTGACTTTC.

The chain employs TRBV12-3 or TRBV12-4 and TRBJ2-1; TRBD2 agrees at 8 bases. The V and J ends lost 4 bases and 7 bases, in that order; junction bases with no gene match: 9. The CDR3 loop spans 15 amino acids. The CDR3 protein is CASSYSGTSSNEQFF. In DNA, the CDR3 is TGTGCCAGCAGTTATTCCGGGACTAGTTCGAATGAGCAGTTCTTC.

The chain carries TRBV24-1 and TRBJ2-1; TRBD2 might be the D (5 bases). Trimming took 3 bases from V and 8 from J, leaving 13 bases between them. The CDR3 runs 14 residues. Germline V CDR1 and CDR2: KGHDR, SFDVKD. DNA of the CDR3: TGTGCCACCAGTGATCCCGGACTTTCCGATGAGCAGTTCTTC. This sequence encodes CATSDPGLSDEQFF.

This clonotype was detected only a few times. V gene TRBV12-3 or TRBV12-4 combines with J gene TRBJ1-2; possible D gene TRBD1, 6 bases. V dropped 0 bases and J dropped 5 bases, with 19 bases sitting between them. The CDR3 extends over 17 amino acids. The CDR3 DNA is TGTGCCAGCAGTTTAGCGCTCAGGGGTCGCTTGGGGTATGGCTACACCTTC. As protein: CASSLALRGRLGYGYTF.

This clonotype came up many times. The chain recombines TRBV2 with TRBJ2-1; D gene unclear. Trimming left V 5 bases short and J 5 bases short, with 7 bases between. The CDR3 has 12 residues. Germline CDR1 SNHLY, CDR2 FYNNEI. In DNA form, the CDR3 reads TGTGCCAGCAGTTCCAGTCACAATGAGCAGTTCTTC. This gives the protein CASSSSHNEQFF.

This clonotype was counted between two and nine times. The chain uses TRBV6-1 and TRBJ2-7; D possibly corresponds to TRBD2 (5 bases). Germline lookup yields CDR1 MNHNS and CDR2 SASEGT. This CDR3 spans 15 amino acids. The V and J ends lost 0 bases and 4 bases respectively, with 13 bases between them. CDR3 residues: CASSEAGERRYEQYF. In DNA form, the CDR3 reads TGTGCCAGCAGTGAAGCGGGAGAGAGGCGTTACGAGCAGTACTTC.

This clonotype was counted between two and nine times. The genes are TRBV12-3 or TRBV12-4 and TRBJ1-5, with 9 bases fitting TRBD1. Trimming removed 7 bases from V and 5 bases from J; junction bases left unmatched: 9. CDR3 length equals 15 residues. CDR3 residues: CASTLQGAGYQPQHF. CDR3 DNA sequence: TGTGCCAGCACCTTACAGGGGGCGGGTTATCAGCCCCAGCATTTT.

This chain links TRBV7-3 with TRBJ2-2, with D tentatively TRBD1 (5 bases). V gave up 8 bases and J gave up 1 base, with 8 bases separating them. From germline, CDR1 is SGHTA and CDR2 FQGTGA. The CDR3 has 13 residues. The CDR3 bases are TGTGCCAGCGGGCAGGGGAACACCGGGGAGCTGTTTTTT. It translates to CASGQGNTGELFF. The entire variable domain, with the rest obtained from reference TRBV7-3 and TRBJ2-2, is as follows: GAGVSQTPSNKVTEKGKYVELRCDPISGHTALYWYRQSLGQGPEFLIYFQGTGAADDSGLPNDRFFAVRPEGSVSTLKIQRTERGDSAVYLCASGQGNTGELFFGEGSRLTVL.

The chain couples TRBV15 to TRBJ2-1, with D possibly TRBD1 on 6 matching bases. Trimming removed 1 base at V and 7 bases at J, with 17 bases between. The V gene's germline CDR1 is LNHNV and CDR2 YYDKDF (reference sequence). The CDR3 is 16 amino acids. The CDR3 nucleotides read TGTGCCACCAGCAGAGTCAGGGGACACGGAGAGAATGAGCAGTTCTTC. As protein: CATSRVRGHGENEQFF.

At least ten counts were recorded for this clonotype. V and J are TRBV7-9 and TRBJ2-7, with D perhaps matching TRBD2 (6 bases). CDR1 and CDR2 from the germline V gene are SEHNR and FQNEAQ (reference sequence). V was cut by 6 bases and J by 2 bases, with 8 bases left in between. The CDR3 length is 12 residues. As DNA, the CDR3 is TGTGCCAGCAGTCCGGGAGCCTACGAGCAGTACTTC. The encoded protein is CASSPGAYEQYF.